This T cell receptor beta chain was profiled in a study of T cell responses to AZD1222 COVID-19 vaccine. The CDR3 contains 13 residues. The V gene lost 5 bases and the J gene lost 5 bases, with 12 bases spanning the gap. The germline V gene has CDR1 SEHNR and CDR2 FQNEAQ (reference sequence). This table comes from immunoSEQ multiplex PCR, and its TCRdb copy is limited to in-frame clones, with some not included. The sample holds 100,000 to 120,000 clones; 88% are singletons and the top ten take about 1.6%. The input for sequencing was peripheral blood, taken on day 0 of AZD1222 vaccination. The TCR was taken from an adult in good health. This chain links TRBV7-9 with TRBJ1-2; D gene ambiguous. CDR3 sequence: CASSPSHQYGYTF. CDR3 nucleotides: TGTGCCAGCAGCCCCTCCCACCAATATGGCTACACCTTC.